The 3 T cell receptor beta chains below all came from one sample that was sequenced in a study of shared clonotypes between healthy human individuals (dated by TCRdb to about 2020). The library was built by means of the immunoSEQ multiplex PCR assay. Drawn from immuneACCESS, this table holds only the in-frame rearrangements with V and J called that TCRdb kept. Clones are partly lost; checked studies trace under half to an unresolved V gene and leave the rest unexplained. The sample table contains around 1.6 million clones; only one count was recorded for nearly 99% of them. The ten largest clones capture 0.45% of the sample. Sequencing was done on a sample of naive CD4+ T cells sorted from blood. Sample cell subset or site, as interpreted from the label and publication: CD45RA+ positively selected. These TCRs come from a man aged 30 to 39 in good health.

The CDR3 nucleotides read TGTGCCAGCAGCCCCCGCCAAGGGGTAGGGGAAGTTGATGGCTACACCTTC. This encodes CASSPRQGVGEVDGYTF. V usage is TRBV5-4 and J usage is TRBJ1-2; D is possibly TRBD1 (5 bases). Looked up from germline, CDR1 is SGHNT and CDR2 is YYREEE (reference sequence). Trimming left V 4 bases short and J 6 bases short, with 25 bases between. CDR3 length: 17 amino acids.

The chain uses TRBV7-2 and TRBJ2-1; D is unresolved. Trimming pared 6 bases from V and 4 bases from J, leaving 13 bases between. The CDR3 totals 14 residues. Germline CDR1 reads SGHTA; CDR2 reads FQGNSA. CDR3 residues: CASSSDLLYNEQFF. The CDR3 nucleotides read TGTGCCAGCAGTTCGGATCTATTATACAATGAGCAGTTCTTC.

V and J are TRBV5-4 and TRBJ2-1, with D possibly matching TRBD2 (6 bases). Germline V gene sequence: CDR1 SGHNT, CDR2 YYREEE (reference sequence). V lost 4 bases to trimming and J lost 1 base, with 18 bases between them. The CDR3 contains 17 residues. CDR3 sequence (DNA): TGTGCCAGCAGCCACCCCGGAGGAGGGCTTTCCTACAATGAGCAGTTCTTC. This sequence encodes CASSHPGGGLSYNEQFF.